The clone carrying this TCR beta chain has only a few counts. The antigen remains undetermined. Rectal tissue came from one to two pinch biopsies taken at colonoscopy. Before the diagnostic colonoscopy, ulcerative colitis patients were free of immunosuppressive medication. The entry originates in a study of pediatric ulcerative colitis. Study observations and caveats: No controls had the two rectal clonotypes shared by ulcerative colitis patients.

This table comes from immunoSEQ multiplex PCR, and its TCRdb copy is limited to in-frame clones, with some not included. The sample records 20,000 or so clones, about 71% being singletons. The sequence was collected from a boy between 10 and 17 years old with severe ulcerative colitis. The sequenced sample consisted of gut tissue.

Here the CDR3 DNA reads TGTGCCAGCAGCCAGTACAGGGCAACTAATGAAAAACTGTTTTTT. Translation: CASSQYRATNEKLFF. V is TRBV4-2 and J is TRBJ1-4, with D tentatively TRBD1 (6 bases). The CDR3 runs 15 residues. Looked up from germline, CDR1 is LGHNA and CDR2 is YNFKEQ. Trimming left V 3 bases short and J 0 bases short, with 8 bases between.